This T cell receptor beta chain was identified during a study of T cell responses to AZD1222 COVID-19 vaccine. Sequencing used immunoSEQ multiplex PCR; TCRdb keeps in-frame clones, though not all of them. This sample has around 120,000 clones; 70% to 90% occur once, and the top ten carry 7% to 8.5%. The V and J ends lost 1 base and 4 bases respectively, with 11 bases between them. The CDR3 contains 15 residues. Germline values: CDR1 MNHNS, CDR2 SASEGT. V gene TRBV6-1 combines with J gene TRBJ2-1; D is possibly TRBD2 (5 bases). This sample comprised peripheral blood, obtained on day 0 of AZD1222 vaccination. The clonotype comes from an adult in good health. In DNA form, the CDR3 reads TGTGCCAGCAGTGAAGTGCGGGCCGATTACAATGAGCAGTTCTTC. Its translation is CASSEVRADYNEQFF.